Presented here are 21 T cell receptor beta chains from one specimen sequenced in a study of T cells after yellow fever vaccination. TCRdb re-called the 5' RACE reads with MiXCR, one entry per CDR3 protein. The sample yields about 16,000 distinct CDR3 sequences, less than 5% seen once. Here the sequenced sample was PBMCs, either bulk or a sorted T-cell subset (CD4+, CD8+, memory, or dextramer-sorted; not recorded which), taken 15 days after the yellow fever booster vaccination. These receptors were collected from a man in his thirties or forties who received the YFV17D yellow fever vaccine.

This clonotype was counted at least ten times. This sequence joins TRBV6-5 and TRBJ2-1; D unclear. Germline V lookup: CDR1 MNHEY, CDR2 SVGAGI. V shed 6 bases and J shed 9 bases, with 18 bases lying between them. The CDR3 loop spans 14 amino acids. CDR3 nucleotide sequence: TGTGCCAGCAGCTCCATCGGACCACCCCGTGAGCAGTTCTTC. The encoded protein is CASSSIGPPREQFF.

This sequence joins TRBV11-3 and TRBJ2-1; 8 nucleotides line up with TRBD2. The CDR3 totals 16 residues. Looked up from germline, CDR1 is SGHNT and CDR2 is YENEEA. V lost 5 bases, J lost 2 bases, and 8 bases stayed unmatched. The CDR3 bases are TGTGCCAGCAGCCCCGAGAGGGGACTAGCCTACAATGAGCAGTTCTTC. It codes for CASSPERGLAYNEQFF.

This clonotype was observed many times. The rearrangement uses TRBV2 and TRBJ2-1; 7 bases agree with TRBD2. V lost 7 bases and J lost 4; bases outside the gene matches: 4. There are 13 residues in the CDR3. Per the germline V gene, CDR1 is SNHLY and CDR2 is FYNNEI. CDR3 sequence: CASMGRAYNEQFF. As DNA, the CDR3 is TGTGCCAGCATGGGGAGGGCATACAATGAGCAGTTCTTC.

The table lists this clonotype with many counts. The rearrangement joins TRBV6-5 to TRBJ2-1; the match to TRBD2 covers 8 bases. CDR1 is MNHEY, CDR2 SVGAGI, per germline. With 0 bases clipped from V and 9 bases from J, the junction kept 4 bases outside the gene matches. This CDR3 comprises 14 residues. This CDR3 is CASSYSRGGGEQFF. As DNA, the CDR3 is TGTGCCAGCAGTTACTCACGGGGGGGTGGTGAGCAGTTCTTC.

This clonotype is medium-sized in the sample. The J gene is TRBJ2-3, the V gene TRBV5-5; 10 bases agree with TRBD2. Trimming took 0 bases from V and 4 from J; bases not matched to a gene: 17. Germline lookup yields CDR1 SGHKS and CDR2 YYEKEE (reference sequence). The CDR3 totals 20 residues. CDR3 region: CASSLVGGLAGVSNADTQYF. CDR3 nucleotide sequence: TGTGCCAGCAGCTTGGTCGGTGGCCTAGCGGGAGTTTCCAACGCAGATACGCAGTATTTT. Using reference TRBV5-5 and TRBJ2-3 for the parts outside the CDR3, the full variable domain is DAGVTQSPTHLIKTRGQQVTLRCSPISGHKSVSWYQQVLGQGPQFIFQYYEKEERGRGNFPDRFSARQFPNYSSELNVNALLLGDSALYLCASSLVGGLAGVSNADTQYFGPGTRLTVL.

Ten or more counts support this clonotype. The chain has TRBV5-1 and TRBJ2-2; D is unresolved. The germline V gene encodes CDR1 SGHRS and CDR2 YFSETQ. The CDR3 loop spans 15 amino acids. V was trimmed by 0 bases and J by 0 bases, leaving 6 bases between them. The CDR3 loop reads CASSLVLTNTGELFF. The CDR3 DNA sequence: TGCGCCAGCAGCTTGGTACTTACGAACACCGGGGAGCTGTTTTTT.

This clonotype came up many times. The chain joins TRBV6-5 to TRBJ2-2; 8 bases line up with TRBD1. Germline values: CDR1 MNHEY, CDR2 SVGAGI. The CDR3 spans 15 residues. With V trimmed by 4 bases and J by 6 bases, 7 bases remained unmatched. The CDR3 is CASSFRQGWAGELFF. The CDR3 coding sequence is TGTGCCAGCAGTTTCCGACAGGGGTGGGCCGGGGAGCTGTTTTTT.

This clonotype appeared many times. V usage is TRBV29-1 and J usage is TRBJ2-1; 7 nucleotides agree with TRBD1. Germline V lookup: CDR1 SQVTM, CDR2 ANQGSEA. CDR3 length: 15 residues. Germline trimming cut 8 bases from V and 6 bases from J; bases unmatched to any gene: 16. The CDR3 here is CSPERGQIVSNEQFF. In nucleotides, the CDR3 is TGCAGCCCCGAAAGGGGACAGATAGTTTCCAATGAGCAGTTCTTC.

This clonotype showed up many times. The chain carries TRBV2 and TRBJ2-7; D is possibly TRBD1 or TRBD2 (5 bases each). The CDR3 is 12 amino acids. Germline loops: CDR1 SNHLY, CDR2 FYNNEI. Trimming removed 9 bases from V and 7 bases from J, with 16 bases in between. The CDR3 DNA reads TGTGCCAGAGGGACCGGCATGGGGGAGCAGTACTTC. It encodes CARGTGMGEQYF.

This clonotype was observed a single time. This chain connects TRBV4-3 to TRBJ2-7, with TRBD2 matching 10 bases. CDR1 and CDR2 from the germline V gene are LGHNA and YSLEER. Unmatched junction bases numbered 2, after V lost 2 bases and J lost 4 bases. The CDR3 loop spans 14 amino acids. The CDR3 loop is CASSQNSGGYEQYF. CDR3 DNA: TGCGCCAGCAGCCAAAATAGCGGGGGGTACGAGCAGTACTTC.

This clonotype was seen many times. The rearrangement links TRBV27 to TRBJ2-1; D may match TRBD1 or TRBD2 (5 bases each). The length of the CDR3 is 16 residues. V lost 2 bases, J lost 2 bases, and 13 bases lay in between. Germline V lookup: CDR1 MNHEY, CDR2 SMNVEV (reference sequence). DNA of the CDR3: TGTGCCAGCAGTTTAATCGGGACGGATGCCTACAATGAGCAGTTCTTC. This gives the protein CASSLIGTDAYNEQFF.

This clonotype was counted ten times or more. J is TRBJ2-7 and V is TRBV2; no definite D call. This CDR3 is 14 amino acids long. V lost 2 bases to trimming and J lost 5 bases, with 13 bases between them. In germline, CDR1 is SNHLY, CDR2 FYNNEI. The CDR3: CASSENGSYHEQYF. Here the CDR3 DNA reads TGTGCCAGCAGTGAAAATGGTAGCTACCACGAGCAGTACTTC.

At least ten counts were recorded for this clonotype. The J gene is TRBJ2-1, the V gene TRBV20-1; D remains unclear. Trimming cost V 4 bases and J 1 base, with 8 bases left between them. Germline assignment: CDR1 DFQATT and CDR2 SNEGSKA (reference sequence). This CDR3 spans 13 amino acids. The CDR3: CSATQVSYNEQFF. DNA for the CDR3: TGCAGTGCTACCCAGGTTTCCTACAATGAGCAGTTCTTC.

At least ten counts were recorded for this clonotype. The CDR3 sequence: CAWSVRTANYGYTF. CDR3 DNA: TGTGCCTGGAGTGTACGGACGGCTAACTATGGCTACACCTTC. This chain links TRBV30 with TRBJ1-2; D is ambiguous. Trimming took 0 bases from V and 0 from J, leaving 8 bases between them. CDR1 GTSNPN and CDR2 SVGIG come from the germline V gene (reference sequence). CDR3 size: 14 residues.

This clonotype is termed medium-sized. This rearrangement joins TRBV2 to TRBJ2-5; tentative D call: TRBD2 (5 bases). The CDR3 is made up of 14 amino acids. Germline CDR1 and CDR2: SNHLY and FYNNEI. Trimming took 3 bases from V and 4 from J, leaving 12 bases between them. The CDR3 protein is CASSEVGVVETQYF. Here the CDR3 DNA reads TGTGCCAGCAGTGAGGTGGGAGTGGTAGAGACCCAGTACTTC.

Many counts were recorded for this clonotype. The chain has TRBV7-3 and TRBJ1-5, with D perhaps matching TRBD1 (5 bases). With 5 bases removed from V and 1 base from J, the gap between germline ends came to 12 bases. This CDR3 has 15 residues. CDR1 and CDR2 (germline): SGHTA, FQGTGA. CDR3 bases: TGTGCCAGCAGCGCCCCTCAGGGAAGCAATCAGCCCCAGCATTTT. This gives the protein CASSAPQGSNQPQHF.

This clonotype was observed at least ten times. The chain joins TRBV25-1 to TRBJ1-2; no reliable D call. CDR1 is MGHDK, CDR2 SYGVNS, per germline. CDR3 length: 14 residues. V was trimmed by 2 bases and J by 5 bases, leaving 12 bases between them. CDR3 in DNA: TGTGCCAGCAGTGAAAGCGTGCCTGTTTATGGCTACACCTTC. Protein product: CASSESVPVYGYTF.

This clonotype occurred many times. This sequence joins TRBV20-1 and TRBJ2-1; 12 nucleotides agree with TRBD1. Germline V CDR1 and CDR2: DFQATT, SNEGSKA (reference sequence). The length of the CDR3 is 15 residues. Unmatched junction bases numbered 6, after V lost 1 base and J lost 8 bases. The CDR3 bases are TGCAGTGCTAGAGCCGGGACAGGGGGCCTTGATGAGCAGTTCTTC. Translating it yields CSARAGTGGLDEQFF.

There are many counts of this clonotype. The chain recombines TRBV7-2 with TRBJ2-7; the D is unclear. Germline V lookup: CDR1 SGHTA, CDR2 FQGNSA. The CDR3 runs to 12 residues. V shed 2 bases and J shed 2 bases, with 4 bases lying between them. The chain's CDR3 is CASSLWAYEQYF. For the CDR3, the DNA is TGTGCCAGCAGCTTATGGGCCTACGAGCAGTACTTC. The full variable domain, completed using reference TRBV7-2 and TRBJ2-7, is GAGVSQSPSNKVTEKGKDVELRCDPISGHTALYWYRQSLGQGLEFLIYFQGNSAPDKSGLPSDRFSAERTGGSVSTLTIQRTQQEDSAVYLCASSLWAYEQYFGPGTRLTVT.

Ten or more counts support this clonotype. This chain connects TRBV19 to TRBJ1-2, with D perhaps TRBD1 (5 bases). V was cut by 5 bases and J by 8 bases, with 15 bases left in between. The CDR3 is made up of 13 amino acids. Germline CDR1 LNHDA, CDR2 SQIVND (reference sequence). The DNA of the CDR3 is TGTGCCAGTAGTTCTTGGGGCTTTATCGGCTACACCTTC. Amino acids: CASSSWGFIGYTF.

There are many counts of this clonotype. The DNA of the CDR3 is TGTGCCAGCAGCGTGGGGACAGGGTGGTTGAACACTGAAGCTTTCTTT. Translated, it gives CASSVGTGWLNTEAFF. This rearrangement joins TRBV9 to TRBJ1-1; TRBD1 matches 9 bases. The germline CDR1 and CDR2 sequences are SGDLS and YYNGEE. The CDR3 is 16 residues long. The J segment lost 0 bases and the V segment lost 2 bases, leaving 5 bases of the junction unmatched.